Listed below are T cell receptor beta chains from one sample, sequenced in a study of early T cells in non-severe SARS-CoV-2 infection. TCRdb analysed the 5' RACE reads with MiXCR anew, one entry per CDR3 protein. The sample includes 50,000 or so distinct CDR3 sequences, roughly 4% of them seen just once. The sample comprised whole blood. These receptors were taken from an adult who was a healthcare worker with PCR-confirmed SARS-CoV-2 infection or an uninfected control (not recorded which). Both conserved end residues are part of each CDR3. The D gene is left open where the match is weak. Rows may omit the clone size; those that give it use once, few, many or a size class.

clone_size	d_call	j_call	v_call	cdr3_nt	cdr3_aa
many	-	TRBJ1-3	TRBV7-9	TGTGCCTACAATTCGGGTTCTGGAAACACCATATATTTT	CAYNSGSGNTIYF
many	-	TRBJ2-1	TRBV21-1	TGTGCCAGGGGGACGTCTTGCGGTGAGCAGTTCTTC	CARGTSCGEQFF
-	-	TRBJ1-1	TRBV7-9	TGTGCCAGCAGCTTAGACAGCGGGAACACTGAAGCTTTCTTT	CASSLDSGNTEAFF
few	-	TRBJ1-1	TRBV20-1	TGCAGTGCTGGAGAGGGCAGGGTAGACACTGAAGCTTTCTTT	CSAGEGRVDTEAFF
few	TRBD2	TRBJ2-1	TRBV6-2/TRBV6-3	TGTGCCAGCAGTTATCTAGCGGGAGTCTACCCCCATATATACAATGAGCAGTTCTTC	CASSYLAGVYPHIYNEQFF
many	TRBD2	TRBJ2-1	TRBV6-4	TGTGCCAGCGGGGAGACTAGCGGCTCCTACAATGAGCAGTTCTTC	CASGETSGSYNEQFF
many	-	TRBJ2-1	TRBV2	TGTGCCAGCAGTGGTCCAAGGTCCTACAATGAGCAGTTCTTC	CASSGPRSYNEQFF
-	TRBD1	TRBJ2-3	TRBV12-5	TGTGCTAGTGGCCCTACCCCCGTGACAGGGACAGTAGGTACGCAGTATTTT	CASGPTPVTGTVGTQYF
many	TRBD2	TRBJ2-1	TRBV7-3	TGTGCCAGCAACTGTGGACTAGCGGGAGACGAGCAGTTCTTC	CASNCGLAGDEQFF
many	TRBD2	TRBJ2-7	TRBV3-1	TGTGCCAGCAGCCATGAGCGGACTAGCGGGAGAAGGGGGCAGTACTTC	CASSHERTSGRRGQYF
many	TRBD2	TRBJ2-7	TRBV4-2	TGTGCCAGCAGCCACGGGACTAGCGGGAGGAGCTCCTACGAGCAGTACTTC	CASSHGTSGRSSYEQYF
many	-	TRBJ1-1	TRBV9	TGTGCCAGCTCCAAGGGGCGGACTGAAGCTTTCTTT	CASSKGRTEAFF
many	-	TRBJ2-2	TRBV20-1	TGCAGTGCGACTAGGTTGAACACCGGGGAGCTGTTTTTT	CSATRLNTGELFF
-	-	TRBJ2-7	TRBV20-1	TGCAGTGCTGGTGACCCACGGCACTACGAGCAGTACTTC	CSAGDPRHYEQYF
-	-	TRBJ1-6	TRBV7-3	TGTGCCAGCAGCTCGACCTCCGGGACTGGTTCACCCCTCCACTTT	CASSSTSGTGSPLHF
-	TRBD2	TRBJ2-5	TRBV5-1	TGCGCCAGCAGCTACACAGCGGGAGCTGAGACCCAGTACTTC	CASSYTAGAETQYF
-	-	TRBJ2-7	TRBV7-2	TGTGCCAGCAGCCCACGACTAGTTTACGAGCAGTACTTC	CASSPRLVYEQYF
-	-	TRBJ2-7	TRBV4-1	TGCGCCAGCAGCCAAAAAACGGTCTCCGAGCAGTACTTC	CASSQKTVSEQYF
few	TRBD2	TRBJ2-3	TRBV7-2	TGTGCCAGCAGCTTAGATGAGACTAGCGGGTTCCCGCAGTATTTT	CASSLDETSGFPQYF
-	-	TRBJ1-1	TRBV3-1	TGTGCCAGCGGCAATACAGGGAACACTGAAGCTTTCTTT	CASGNTGNTEAFF
many	-	TRBJ2-2	TRBV24-1	TGTGCCACCAACAGGAACCGGGGCGGGGAGCTGTTTTTT	CATNRNRGGELFF
many	-	TRBJ1-2	TRBV2	TGTGCCAGCAGTGAATCTCTCGGGGGGGCCGGTGGCTACACCTTC	CASSESLGGAGGYTF
-	TRBD2	TRBJ2-5	TRBV6-1	TGTGCCAGCAGCCTGGGACTAACCGACCAGACCCAGTACTTC	CASSLGLTDQTQYF
many	TRBD2	TRBJ2-1	TRBV12-3/TRBV12-4	TGTGCCAGCAGTGAGCCCGGGACTAGCGGGGCCAATGAGCAGTTCTTC	CASSEPGTSGANEQFF
-	-	TRBJ2-7	TRBV3-1	TGTGCCAGCAGCCATACGGGGTCGGAAACCTACGAGCAGTACTTC	CASSHTGSETYEQYF
-	-	TRBJ1-4	TRBV7-9	TGTGCCAGCAGCTTAGATCTAGACAGAGAAAAACTGTTTTTT	CASSLDLDREKLFF
few	-	TRBJ2-1	TRBV12-3/TRBV12-4	TGTGCCAGCAGTCGGGACCTTTTCGTCAATGAGCAGTCCTTC	CASSRDLFVNEQSF
-	-	TRBJ2-7	TRBV6-5	TGTGCCAGCAGTTACGGGTACCGCTACGAGCAGTACTTC	CASSYGYRYEQYF
many	TRBD1	TRBJ2-3	TRBV5-1	TGCGCCAGCAGCACAAGACAGGGGTCGGGCACAGATACGCAGTATTTT	CASSTRQGSGTDTQYF
many	-	TRBJ1-1	TRBV5-1	TGCGCCAGCAGCCTACACCAGGGGACTGAAGCTTTCTTT	CASSLHQGTEAFF
many	-	TRBJ1-5	TRBV19	TGTGCCAGTACCCCGCAGGGTAATAATCAGCCCCAGCATTTT	CASTPQGNNQPQHF
-	-	TRBJ2-2	TRBV6-5	TGTGTCAGCAGGACCACCGGGGAGCTGTTTTTT	CVSRTTGELFF
many	-	TRBJ2-7	TRBV5-6	TGTGCCAGCAGCTTGAATACCGGATACTACGAGCAGTACTTC	CASSLNTGYYEQYF
many	-	TRBJ1-2	TRBV11-1	TGTGCCAGCAGCTTAGGCCAGGGGTCGTATGGCTACACCTTC	CASSLGQGSYGYTF
many	-	TRBJ2-2	TRBV7-9	TGTGCCAGCAGCTCATTACGACAGGCCGGGGAGCTGTTTTTT	CASSSLRQAGELFF
many	-	TRBJ1-2	TRBV24-1	TGTGCCACCAGTGATGAGTCCGGCTACACCTTC	CATSDESGYTF
many	-	TRBJ2-1	TRBV6-5	TGTGCCAGCAGTTACTCGGTTCTTCGCGATGAGCAGTTCTTC	CASSYSVLRDEQFF
many	-	TRBJ2-7	TRBV7-9	TGTGCCAGCCAGCCTCAGGGATACGAGCAGTACTTC	CASQPQGYEQYF
medium-sized	-	TRBJ2-7	TRBV27	TGTGCCAGCAGCTTAGCCCCGACTTACGAGCAGTACTTC	CASSLAPTYEQYF
-	-	TRBJ1-3	TRBV29-1	TGCAGCGTTGGAGGGCCCGAGATGGGAAACACCATATATTTT	CSVGGPEMGNTIYF
many	-	TRBJ1-4	TRBV29-1	TGCAGCGCGGAGGGGTTTAATGAAAAACTGTTTTTT	CSAEGFNEKLFF
many	TRBD2	TRBJ2-7	TRBV5-4	TGTGCCAGCAGCTTGGATAGTAGCGGGAACTACGAGCAGTACTTC	CASSLDSSGNYEQYF
many	-	TRBJ1-5	TRBV20-1	TGCAGTGCTAGCCTGAACCAGTTAGGGAATCAGCCCCAGCATTTT	CSASLNQLGNQPQHF
many	-	TRBJ1-1	TRBV12-3/TRBV12-4	TGTGCCAGCACCAAAGAGGGGGTTTTCGCTGCTGAAGCTTTCTTT	CASTKEGVFAAEAFF
few	-	TRBJ1-1	TRBV20-1	TGCAGTGCTAGGGAGCAGGACTTTGGGGGTGTCACTGAAGCTTTCTTT	CSAREQDFGGVTEAFF
few	TRBD1	TRBJ1-1	TRBV29-1	TGCAGCGTTGCAGGGGGAGGAGACACTGAAGCTTTCTTT	CSVAGGGDTEAFF
many	-	TRBJ2-3	TRBV7-9	TGTGCCAGCGGATATTTAGATACGCAGTATTTT	CASGYLDTQYF
many	TRBD1	TRBJ1-6	TRBV6-5	TGTGCCAGCAGTTACTCCGGGACAGGGGGCCTTAATTCACCCCTCCACTTT	CASSYSGTGGLNSPLHF
many	TRBD2	TRBJ2-5	TRBV7-2	TGTGCCAGCAGCCGTACTAGCGACCAAGAGACCCAGTACTTC	CASSRTSDQETQYF
many	-	TRBJ2-7	TRBV5-1	TGCGCCAGCAGCTTGGGCGACTACGAGCAGTACTTC	CASSLGDYEQYF